The clone carrying this T cell receptor (beta chain) was seen many times. This library used roughly 400 ng RNA and molecular barcoded adaptors spanning alpha/delta and beta/gamma chains. TCRdb fed the reads into MiXCR, producing one record per CDR3 protein. The top ten clones hold 8% to 13% of a sample with more than 100,000 distinct CDR3 sequences, over 10% of them seen once. The sample originates from a study of read filtering for tumor transcriptome and immune sequencing. The J segment lost 9 bases and the V segment lost 6 bases, leaving 6 bases of the junction unmatched. From germline, CDR1 is SEHNR and CDR2 FQNEAQ (reference sequence). The length of the CDR3 is 14 residues.

The chain recombines TRBV7-9 with TRBJ2-3; 13 nucleotides line up with TRBD2. The sequenced material came from a population of CD138-negative cells sorted from bone marrow. The source of this sequence is a donor aged 40 or over with multiple myeloma. CDR3 bases: TGTGCCAGCAGACTAGCGGGAGGGCCGGGGACGCAGTATTTT. It codes for CASRLAGGPGTQYF.